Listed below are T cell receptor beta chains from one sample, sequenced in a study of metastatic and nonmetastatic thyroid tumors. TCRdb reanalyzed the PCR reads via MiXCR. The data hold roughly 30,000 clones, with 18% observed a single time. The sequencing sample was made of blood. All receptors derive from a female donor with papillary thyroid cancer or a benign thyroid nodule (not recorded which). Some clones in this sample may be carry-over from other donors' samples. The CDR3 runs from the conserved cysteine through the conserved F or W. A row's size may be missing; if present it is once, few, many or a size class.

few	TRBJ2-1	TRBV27	CASSSPGLEGYNEQFF
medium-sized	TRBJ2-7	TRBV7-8	CASSPGSYEQYF
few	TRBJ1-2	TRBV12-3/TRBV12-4	CASSLRQGCVYTF
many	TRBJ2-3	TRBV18	CASSRPTENTQYF
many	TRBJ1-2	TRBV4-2	CASSQGTPGTGKNWNYGYTF
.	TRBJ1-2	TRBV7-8	CASSLAGQGSGYTF
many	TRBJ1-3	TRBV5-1	CASSPGGASGNTTYF
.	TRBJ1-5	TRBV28	CASSLWTVYQPQHF
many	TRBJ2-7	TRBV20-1	CSASGGGGYYEQYF
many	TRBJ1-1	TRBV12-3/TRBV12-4	CASSFRRSSTEAFF
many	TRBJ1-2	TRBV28	CASKYGYTF
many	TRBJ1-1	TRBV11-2	CASSLFGTGTEAFF
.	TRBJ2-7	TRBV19	CASSIPGRSYEQYF
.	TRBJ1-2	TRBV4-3	CASSQGLGPYRYTF
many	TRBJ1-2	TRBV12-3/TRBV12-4	CASTEWDSTNYGYTF
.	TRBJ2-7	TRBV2	CASTQNPRAYSYEQYF
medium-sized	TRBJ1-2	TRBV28	CASSGYYGYTF
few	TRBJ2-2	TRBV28	CASSQSGKSTGELFF